These 30 T cell receptor beta chains originate from one sample sequenced in a study of cytomegalovirus exposure and HLA in healthy donors. PCR used 60 Vbeta primers and 13 Jbeta primers. Using immunoSEQ multiplex PCR, the repertoire was profiled, and TCRdb retains in-frame clones only, with some absent. Among roughly 150,000 clones listed, around 75% were seen once. The sample consisted of PBMCs. All receptors derive from a woman aged 45-65 years in good health and CMV-seropositive.

This sequence joins TRBV5-1 and TRBJ1-2; 7 nucleotides line up with TRBD1. Germline CDR1 reads SGHRS; CDR2 reads YFSETQ. This CDR3 has 14 residues. Germline trimming cut 3 bases from V and 6 bases from J; bases unmatched to any gene: 8. The DNA of the CDR3 is TGCGCCAGCAGCTCGGGTGTGACAGGGCATGGCTACACCTTC. Translated, it gives CASSSGVTGHGYTF.

The chain joins TRBV6-4 to TRBJ2-3, with 12 bases lining up with TRBD2. V lost 5 bases to trimming and J lost 2 bases; unmatched junction nucleotides: 5. This CDR3 is built from 16 residues. CDR1 is MRHNA, CDR2 SNTAGT, per germline. The CDR3 bases are TGTGCCAGCAGTCCTACTAGCGGGGGGCCCACAGATACGCAGTATTTT. Residues: CASSPTSGGPTDTQYF.

This sequence joins TRBV29-1 and TRBJ2-2; no clear D gene. The CDR3 runs 14 residues. With 2 bases removed from V and 0 bases from J, the gap between germline ends came to 7 bases. Looked up from germline, CDR1 is SQVTM and CDR2 is ANQGSEA. As DNA, the CDR3 is TGCAGCGTTGAAATTTATTCGAACACCGGGGAGCTGTTTTTT. This sequence encodes CSVEIYSNTGELFF.

The chain combines TRBV30 with TRBJ1-2, with no clear D. The CDR3 is made up of 9 amino acids. Trimming pared 5 bases from V and 14 bases from J, leaving 12 bases between. Germline lookup yields CDR1 GTSNPN and CDR2 SVGIG (reference sequence). In DNA, the CDR3 is TGTGCCTGGGAAAGGGCGGGAACCTTC. The encoded protein is CAWERAGTF.

The chain employs TRBV19 and TRBJ1-2; D is unclear. The ends were cut back, 6 bases at V and 7 bases at J, with 15 bases in the middle. The germline V gene encodes CDR1 LNHDA and CDR2 SQIVND (reference sequence). The CDR3 has 13 residues. CDR3 bases: TGTGCCAGTAGCCCCCTGGGAGGCTGTGGCTACACCTTC. It translates to CASSPLGGCGYTF.

V and J are TRBV6-1 and TRBJ1-2, with 12 bases matching TRBD1. Looked up from germline, CDR1 is MNHNS and CDR2 is SASEGT. The CDR3 runs to 15 residues. V lost 7 bases, J lost 3 bases, and 6 bases stayed unmatched. CDR3 region: CASNTGTGGYYGYTF. For the CDR3, the DNA is TGTGCCAGCAATACCGGGACAGGGGGCTACTATGGCTACACCTTC.

The genes are TRBV9 and TRBJ1-2; D perhaps matches TRBD1 (6 bases). Trimming took 4 bases from V and 4 from J, leaving 17 bases between them. The CDR3 spans 15 residues. Per germline, CDR1 SGDLS and CDR2 YYNGEE. The CDR3 loop reads CASSPEWTAFYGYTF. Here the CDR3 DNA reads TGTGCCAGCAGCCCAGAGTGGACAGCGTTCTATGGCTACACCTTC.

The chain has TRBV5-1 and TRBJ2-5; 7 bases are shared with TRBD1. Trimming cost V 0 bases and J 1 base; bases outside gene matches: 0. CDR1 and CDR2 (germline): SGHRS, YFSETQ. CDR3 length equals 14 residues. In DNA form, the CDR3 reads TGCGCCAGCAGCTTGGGGACAGGCCAAGAGACCCAGTACTTC. It encodes CASSLGTGQETQYF.

This clone was picked up one time. The V gene is TRBV5-1, the J gene TRBJ1-6; 7 nucleotides align to TRBD1. The length of the CDR3 is 13 residues. Germline CDR1 is SGHRS and CDR2 is YFSETQ. Trimming cost V 3 bases and J 7 bases; bases outside gene matches: 1. This CDR3 reads CASSSGQNSPLHF. CDR3 sequence (DNA): TGCGCCAGCAGCTCGGGACAGAATTCACCCCTCCACTTT.

This clone was observed once. The gene calls are TRBV9 and TRBJ1-2, with TRBD1 matching 8 bases. CDR1 SGDLS and CDR2 YYNGEE come from the germline V gene. This CDR3 is built from 13 residues. After removal of 3 bases from V and 6 bases from J, the junction contained 4 bases not matched to a gene. CDR3 residues: CASSGDRSDGYTF. CDR3 bases: TGTGCCAGCAGCGGGGACAGGAGCGATGGCTACACCTTC.

This chain joins TRBV10-3 and TRBJ2-3; 8 nucleotides align to TRBD2. The ends lost 7 bases at V and 3 bases at J; junction bases unmatched: 6. Germline-derived CDR1 and CDR2 are ENHRY and SYGVKD. CDR3 length: 14 amino acids. The CDR3 coding sequence is TGTGCCATCACCGGCGGGGGGCTTACAGATACGCAGTATTTT. This gives the protein CAITGGGLTDTQYF.

This chain uses TRBV7-6 with TRBJ1-2; no clear D gene. CDR3 length equals 12 residues. Trimming took 5 bases from V and 9 from J, leaving 13 bases between them. CDR1 is SGHVS, CDR2 FNYEAQ, per germline. The CDR3 reads CASSPEGFRYTF. The CDR3 DNA reads as TGTGCCAGCAGCCCGGAGGGTTTCCGCTACACCTTC.

This clone was seen a few times. The chain joins TRBV7-3 to TRBJ1-1; D is unresolved. The germline V and J ends were trimmed by 4 bases and 4 bases, with 10 bases remaining between them. This CDR3 contains 13 residues. Germline loops: CDR1 SGHTA, CDR2 FQGTGA. CDR3 DNA: TGTGCCAGCAGCTCGCAATCGGGCACTGAAGCTTTCTTT. It codes for CASSSQSGTEAFF. Full variable domain (missing parts from reference TRBV7-3 and TRBJ1-1): GAGVSQTPSNKVTEKGKYVELRCDPISGHTALYWYRQSLGQGPEFLIYFQGTGAADDSGLPNDRFFAVRPEGSVSTLKIQRTERGDSAVYLCASSSQSGTEAFFGQGTRLTVV.

The chain couples TRBV30 to TRBJ1-1; perhaps TRBD1 as D (6 bases). The CDR3 spans 13 residues. Germline CDR1 is GTSNPN and CDR2 is SVGIG (reference sequence). V lost 5 bases and J lost 1, with 11 bases in between. The CDR3: CAWGGHSNTEAFF. CDR3 DNA: TGTGCCTGGGGGGGACATTCGAACACTGAAGCTTTCTTT.

The chain uses TRBV5-1 and TRBJ2-3; 7 bases line up with TRBD2. V was clipped by 7 bases and J by 4 bases; unmatched bases: 15. Germline V gene sequence: CDR1 SGHRS, CDR2 YFSETQ. This CDR3 contains 16 residues. The CDR3 loop is CASGGSAAGEADTQYF. DNA of the CDR3: TGCGCCAGCGGGGGAAGCGCTGCGGGGGAGGCAGATACGCAGTATTTT.

The V call is TRBV10-3, the J call TRBJ1-1; TRBD1 matches 8 bases. The CDR3 spans 14 residues. CDR1 and CDR2 from the germline V gene are ENHRY and SYGVKD. Trimming took 8 bases from V and 0 from J; bases not matched to a gene: 5. The CDR3 reads CAISRTGMNTEAFF. CDR3 DNA: TGTGCCATCTCCAGGACAGGGATGAACACTGAAGCTTTCTTT.

In its sample, this clone was seen a few times. The chain recombines TRBV5-1 with TRBJ2-1, with 11 positions matching TRBD2. Germline CDR1 is SGHRS and CDR2 is YFSETQ. V lost 3 bases and J lost 7; bases outside the gene matches: 9. The CDR3 consists of 16 residues. This CDR3 reads CASSSTAVAGGNEQFF. The DNA of the CDR3 is TGCGCCAGCAGCTCGACGGCGGTAGCGGGGGGGAATGAGCAGTTCTTC.

The rearrangement uses TRBV7-2 and TRBJ2-3, with a possible D match to TRBD2 (5 bases). Germline V gives CDR1 SGHTA, CDR2 FQGNSA. The germline V and J ends were trimmed by 0 bases and 6 bases, with 16 bases remaining between them. The CDR3 is made up of 16 amino acids. This chain's CDR3 is CASSLASGTAEDTQYF. Written as DNA, the CDR3 is TGTGCCAGCAGCTTAGCTTCTGGAACAGCGGAGGATACGCAGTATTTT.

There are a few counts of this clone. Other DNA sequences in the same sample also yield this CDR3. The CDR3 DNA reads TGTGCCAGCAGCGTAACAGGGATGAACACTGAAGCTTTCTTT. Translation gives CASSVTGMNTEAFF. The rearrangement uses TRBV9 and TRBJ1-1; possibly TRBD1 for D (6 bases). V shed 1 base and J shed 0 bases, with 7 bases lying between them. The length of the CDR3 is 14 residues. Germline V gene lookup returns CDR1 SGDLS and CDR2 YYNGEE.

The chain couples TRBV10-3 to TRBJ2-5; TRBD2 matches at 8 bases. The CDR3 spans 16 residues. Germline values: CDR1 ENHRY, CDR2 SYGVKD. J lost 5 bases, V lost 7 bases, and 15 bases had no gene match. CDR3 sequence: CAIKSSKPGGRETQYF. In DNA form, the CDR3 reads TGTGCCATCAAGTCCTCCAAGCCGGGGGGGCGGGAGACCCAGTACTTC.

This sequence joins TRBV11-3 and TRBJ2-3, with TRBD1 matching 12 bases. The length of the CDR3 is 15 residues. Unmatched junction bases numbered 3, after V lost 5 bases and J lost 3 bases. CDR1 and CDR2 (germline): SGHNT, YENEEA. DNA for the CDR3: TGTGCCAGCAGCCCGGGACAGGGGGCAACAGATACGCAGTATTTT. Translating gives CASSPGQGATDTQYF.

V usage is TRBV5-1 and J usage is TRBJ1-2; TRBD1 is a possible D gene (5 bases). V was shortened by 4 bases and J by 4 bases, with 11 bases between the two germline ends. This CDR3 comprises 13 residues. Germline V gene data show CDR1 as SGHRS and CDR2 as YFSETQ. CDR3 in DNA: TGCGCCAGCAGCGATGTCAGGGCCTATGGCTACACCTTC. Translation: CASSDVRAYGYTF.

This chain links TRBV5-1 with TRBJ1-1, with D maybe TRBD1 (6 bases). V shed 4 bases and J shed 2 bases, with 12 bases lying between them. CDR3 length: 14 residues. CDR1 is SGHRS and CDR2 is YFSETQ in the germline V gene. The CDR3 nucleotides read TGCGCCAGCAGCCCAGACAGGCAAAACACTGAAGCTTTCTTT. Protein sequence: CASSPDRQNTEAFF. Complete variable domain (other parts from reference TRBV5-1 and TRBJ1-1): KAGVTQTPRYLIKTRGQQVTLSCSPISGHRSVSWYQQTPGQGLQFLFEYFSETQRNKGNFPGRFSGRQFSNSRSEMNVSTLELGDSALYLCASSPDRQNTEAFFGQGTRLTVV.

The chain couples TRBV4-1 to TRBJ2-7; the match to TRBD2 covers 8 bases. Germline CDR1 and CDR2: MGHRA and YSYEKL. With 1 base clipped from V and 2 bases from J, the junction kept 10 bases outside the gene matches. The CDR3 has 17 residues. CDR3 protein: CASSQGWGGSGAYEQYF. Here the CDR3 DNA reads TGCGCCAGCAGCCAAGGCTGGGGGGGTAGCGGGGCCTACGAGCAGTACTTC.

This chain joins TRBV11-3 and TRBJ2-7; D is unclear. Deletions cut 4 bases from V and 0 bases from J, with 10 bases between. The germline V gene encodes CDR1 SGHNT and CDR2 YENEEA. This CDR3 spans 14 amino acids. DNA of the CDR3: TGTGCCAGCAGCTCAGACGGCGGCTCCTACGAGCAGTACTTC. This sequence encodes CASSSDGGSYEQYF.

The chain is built from TRBV5-6 and TRBJ2-7, with a tentative D call TRBD1 (5 bases). CDR1 is SGHDT and CDR2 is YYEEEE in the germline V gene. This CDR3 has 13 residues. V was shortened by 3 bases and J by 1 base, with 8 bases between the two germline ends. The DNA for the CDR3 is TGTGCCAGCAGCTGGACACATTCCTACGAGCAGTACTTC. This sequence encodes CASSWTHSYEQYF. The variable domain in full, completed from reference TRBV5-6 and TRBJ2-7, reads DAGVTQSPTHLIKTRGQQVTLRCSPKSGHDTVSWYQQALGQGPQFIFQYYEEEERQRGNFPDRFSGHQFPNYSSELNVNALLLGDSALYLCASSWTHSYEQYFGPGTRLTVT.

This clone was seen only once. This chain connects TRBV27 to TRBJ2-5; TRBD1 agrees at 8 bases. CDR3 length: 15 amino acids. Germline loops: CDR1 MNHEY, CDR2 SMNVEV (reference sequence). Trimming cost V 0 bases and J 4 bases; bases outside gene matches: 4. The CDR3 DNA sequence: TGTGCCAGCAGTTTATCCAGGGGGCGTGTAGAGACCCAGTACTTC. It is translated as CASSLSRGRVETQYF.

The chain combines TRBV5-1 with TRBJ1-1, with 7 bases lining up with TRBD1. The V gene end was trimmed by 3 bases and the J gene end by 4 bases; junction bases not matched to a gene: 3. This CDR3 is built from 13 residues. CDR1 is SGHRS, CDR2 YFSETQ, per germline. This chain's CDR3 is CASSSDRATEAFF. The CDR3 bases are TGCGCCAGCAGCTCCGACAGGGCCACTGAAGCTTTCTTT.

This clone was seen only once. CDR3 sequence: CASSLMMVSSGANVLTF. The CDR3 DNA reads TGCGCCAGCAGCTTGATGATGGTGAGCTCTGGGGCCAACGTCCTGACTTTC. The V call is TRBV5-1, the J call TRBJ2-6; D gene uncertain. This CDR3 has 17 amino acids. Germline assignment: CDR1 SGHRS and CDR2 YFSETQ. With 1 base removed from V and 0 bases from J, the gap between germline ends came to 11 bases.

V gene TRBV10-1 combines with J gene TRBJ2-2, with D hard to call. V lost 5 bases and J 3 bases, leaving 7 bases between the germline ends. The CDR3 has 13 residues. The germline V gene encodes CDR1 WNHNN and CDR2 SYGVQD (reference sequence). CDR3 DNA sequence: TGCGCCAGCAGTAGAGATTACACCGGGGAGCTGTTTTTT. Its translation is CASSRDYTGELFF.